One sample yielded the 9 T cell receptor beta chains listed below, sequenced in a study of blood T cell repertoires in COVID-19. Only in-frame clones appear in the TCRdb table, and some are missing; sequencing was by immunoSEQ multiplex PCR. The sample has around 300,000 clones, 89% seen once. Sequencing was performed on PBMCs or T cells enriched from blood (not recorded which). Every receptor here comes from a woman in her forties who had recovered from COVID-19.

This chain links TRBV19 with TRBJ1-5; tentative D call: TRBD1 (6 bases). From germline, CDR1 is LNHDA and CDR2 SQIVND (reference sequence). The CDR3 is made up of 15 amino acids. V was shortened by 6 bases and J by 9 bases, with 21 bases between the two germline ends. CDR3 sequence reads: CASSTTRQVQSPQHF. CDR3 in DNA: TGTGCCAGTAGCACCACCCGACAGGTTCAATCGCCCCAGCATTTT. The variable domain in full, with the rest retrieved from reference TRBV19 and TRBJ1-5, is DGGITQSPKYLFRKEGQNVTLSCEQNLNHDAMYWYRQDPGQGLRLIYYSQIVNDFQKGDIAEGYSVSREKKESFPLTVTSAQKNPTAFYLCASSTTRQVQSPQHFGDGTRLSIL.

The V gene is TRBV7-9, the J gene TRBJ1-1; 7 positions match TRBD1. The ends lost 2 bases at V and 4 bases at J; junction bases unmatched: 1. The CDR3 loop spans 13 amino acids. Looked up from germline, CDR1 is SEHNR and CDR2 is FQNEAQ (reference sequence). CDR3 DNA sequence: TGTGCCAGCAGCTTAACAGGGGTCACTGAAGCTTTCTTT. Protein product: CASSLTGVTEAFF.

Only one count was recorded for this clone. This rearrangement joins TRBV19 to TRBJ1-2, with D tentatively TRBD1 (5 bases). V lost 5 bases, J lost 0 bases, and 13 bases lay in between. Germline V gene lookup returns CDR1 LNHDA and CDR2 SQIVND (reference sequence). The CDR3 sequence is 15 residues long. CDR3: CASSGSGLSNYGYTF. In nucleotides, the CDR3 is TGTGCCAGTAGTGGTTCGGGACTCTCTAACTATGGCTACACCTTC.

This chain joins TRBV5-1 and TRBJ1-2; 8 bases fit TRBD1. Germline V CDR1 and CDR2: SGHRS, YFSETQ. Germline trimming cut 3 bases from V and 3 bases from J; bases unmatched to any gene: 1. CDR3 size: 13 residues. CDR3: CASSWGQDYGYTF. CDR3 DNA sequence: TGCGCCAGCAGCTGGGGACAGGACTATGGCTACACCTTC. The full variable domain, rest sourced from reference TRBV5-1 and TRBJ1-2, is KAGVTQTPRYLIKTRGQQVTLSCSPISGHRSVSWYQQTPGQGLQFLFEYFSETQRNKGNFPGRFSGRQFSNSRSEMNVSTLELGDSALYLCASSWGQDYGYTFGSGTRLTVV.

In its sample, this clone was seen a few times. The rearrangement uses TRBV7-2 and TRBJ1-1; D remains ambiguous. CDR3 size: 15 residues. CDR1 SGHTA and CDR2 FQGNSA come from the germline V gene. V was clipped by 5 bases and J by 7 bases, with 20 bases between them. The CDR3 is CASSPVISARGEAFF. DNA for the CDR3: TGTGCCAGCAGCCCCGTAATTAGCGCGAGAGGTGAAGCTTTCTTT.

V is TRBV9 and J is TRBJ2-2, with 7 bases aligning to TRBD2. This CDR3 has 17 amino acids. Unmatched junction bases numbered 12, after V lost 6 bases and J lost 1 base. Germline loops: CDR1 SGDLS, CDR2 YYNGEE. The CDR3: CASTLLPSGLNTGELFF. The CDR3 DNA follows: TGTGCCAGCACCCTCCTGCCTAGCGGCTTGAACACCGGGGAGCTGTTTTTT.

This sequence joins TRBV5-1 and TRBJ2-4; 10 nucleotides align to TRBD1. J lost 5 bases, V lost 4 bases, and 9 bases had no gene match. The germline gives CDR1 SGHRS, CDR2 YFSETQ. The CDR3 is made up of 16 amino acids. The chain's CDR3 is CASSPRDRGFENIQYF. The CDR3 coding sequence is TGCGCCAGCAGCCCCCGGGACAGGGGATTTGAAAACATTCAGTACTTC.

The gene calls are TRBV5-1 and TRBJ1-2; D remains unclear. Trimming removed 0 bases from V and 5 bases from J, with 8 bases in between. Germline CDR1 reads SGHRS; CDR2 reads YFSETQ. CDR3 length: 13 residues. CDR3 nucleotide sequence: TGCGCCAGCAGCTTGGAAAGAGGGTATGGCTACACCTTC. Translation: CASSLERGYGYTF.

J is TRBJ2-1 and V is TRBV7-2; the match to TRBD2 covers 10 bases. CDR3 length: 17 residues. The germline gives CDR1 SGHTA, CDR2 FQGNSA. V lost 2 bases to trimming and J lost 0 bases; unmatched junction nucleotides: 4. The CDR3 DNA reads TGTGCCAGCAGCTTATTTAGCGGGAGGCCCTCCTACAATGAGCAGTTCTTC. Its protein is CASSLFSGRPSYNEQFF.